This passage covers 23 T cell receptor beta chains from one sample sequenced in a study of T cell responses to AZD1222 COVID-19 vaccine. Repertoires were generated with immunoSEQ multiplex PCR, while TCRdb's copy carries only in-frame clones and drops some. Here the sample spans approximately 150,000 clones, about 92% being singletons. This material consisted of peripheral blood, taken after recovery from COVID-19. Source of these receptors: an adult who had recovered from COVID-19.

This clone has only one observation. The rearrangement links TRBV7-2 to TRBJ2-1; the match to TRBD2 covers 7 bases. The germline CDR1 and CDR2 sequences are SGHTA and FQGNSA. The CDR3 totals 15 residues. V was pared by 4 bases and J by 1 base, with 4 bases of the junction left unmatched. CDR3 DNA sequence: TGTGCCAGCAGCTCTCTAGCGGTATCCTACAATGAGCAGTTCTTC. Amino acid sequence: CASSSLAVSYNEQFF.

The rearrangement uses TRBV24-1 and TRBJ1-3, with D unresolved. V was pared by 4 bases and J by 4 bases, with 10 bases between. CDR3 size: 14 residues. CDR1 is KGHDR, CDR2 SFDVKD, per germline. CDR3 DNA: TGTGCCACCAGTGACCCCAATATCGGAAACACCATATATTTT. Its protein product is CATSDPNIGNTIYF.

This chain connects TRBV5-4 to TRBJ2-2; D remains ambiguous. Per the germline V gene, CDR1 is SGHNT and CDR2 is YYREEE (reference sequence). This CDR3 is 12 amino acids long. Trimming cost V 6 bases and J 7 bases, with 10 bases left between them. The CDR3 loop is CASNSGVGELFF. In DNA form, the CDR3 reads TGTGCCAGCAATTCAGGCGTCGGGGAGCTGTTTTTT.

The chain links TRBV7-9 to TRBJ1-2, with 10 nucleotides matching TRBD1. V lost 5 bases to trimming and J lost 6 bases; unmatched junction nucleotides: 12. This CDR3 is built from 16 residues. Germline loops: CDR1 SEHNR, CDR2 FQNEAQ (reference sequence). The CDR3 DNA follows: TGTGCCAGCAGCCCACTAAGATCCGGGACAGGGGATGGCTACACCTTC. Translation: CASSPLRSGTGDGYTF.

The chain carries TRBV28 and TRBJ1-1; 7 bases line up with TRBD1. Germline CDR1 MDHEN, CDR2 SYDVKM. V lost 5 bases to trimming and J lost 1 base; unmatched junction nucleotides: 7. The CDR3 extends over 15 amino acids. CDR3 region: CASSAAGTENTEAFF. Written as DNA, the CDR3 is TGTGCCAGCAGTGCAGCCGGGACAGAGAACACTGAAGCTTTCTTT.

The V call is TRBV28, the J call TRBJ2-7; D remains unclear. This CDR3 is 12 amino acids long. CDR1 and CDR2 (germline): MDHEN, SYDVKM. Trimming stripped 6 bases from V and 4 bases from J, with 10 bases between. The CDR3 DNA sequence: TGTGCCAGCAGACGAGCAGGTTACGAGCAGTACTTC. Its translation: CASRRAGYEQYF.

This chain links TRBV5-5 with TRBJ2-2, with D unresolved. CDR1 is SGHKS, CDR2 YYEKEE, per germline (reference sequence). The CDR3 has 13 amino acids. The germline V and J ends were trimmed by 1 base and 8 bases, with 9 bases remaining between them. In nucleotides, the CDR3 is TGTGCCAGCAGCTTGAGGGCGGAAGGGGAGCTGTTTTTT. Encoded protein: CASSLRAEGELFF.

J is TRBJ1-3 and V is TRBV19, with a weak D call TRBD1 (6 bases). The CDR3 loop spans 16 amino acids. Looked up from germline, CDR1 is LNHDA and CDR2 is SQIVND (reference sequence). The germline V and J ends were trimmed by 5 bases and 5 bases, with 19 bases remaining between them. CDR3 amino acids: CASSAQGQSVRNTIYF. Written as DNA, the CDR3 is TGTGCCAGTAGTGCACAGGGACAATCGGTCAGAAACACCATATATTTT.

The chain uses TRBV6-5 and TRBJ2-7; TRBD2 agrees at 8 bases. The V gene's germline CDR1 is MNHEY and CDR2 SVGAGI. V dropped 4 bases and J dropped 6; count of bases not matched to a gene: 11. The length of the CDR3 is 15 residues. The CDR3 DNA reads TGTGCCAGCAGTTCAATAGCGGGGTGGGCAGGCGAGCAGTACTTC. Amino acids: CASSSIAGWAGEQYF.

The chain joins TRBV5-1 to TRBJ2-2; D possibly corresponds to TRBD1 (6 bases). V was cut by 2 bases and J by 2 bases, with 10 bases left in between. Per the germline V gene, CDR1 is SGHRS and CDR2 is YFSETQ. This CDR3 comprises 15 residues. In DNA form, the CDR3 reads TGCGCCAGCAGCTTCCAGGGGTCAAACACCGGGGAGCTGTTTTTT. Translated, it gives CASSFQGSNTGELFF. Looking up the rest from reference TRBV5-1 and TRBJ2-2 gives the full variable domain: KAGVTQTPRYLIKTRGQQVTLSCSPISGHRSVSWYQQTPGQGLQFLFEYFSETQRNKGNFPGRFSGRQFSNSRSEMNVSTLELGDSALYLCASSFQGSNTGELFFGEGSRLTVL.

The chain has TRBV18 and TRBJ1-3, with 7 bases fitting TRBD1. The CDR3 has 15 amino acids. Per the germline V gene, CDR1 is KGHSH and CDR2 is LQKENI. The V and J ends lost 5 bases and 6 bases, in that order; junction bases with no gene match: 10. The CDR3 loop is CASSSRQGSENTIYF. The CDR3, as DNA: TGTGCCAGCTCATCGCGACAGGGATCCGAAAACACCATATATTTT.

The CDR3, as DNA: TGTGCCACCTCCGGGCCCACTGAAGCTTTCTTT. Amino acids: CATSGPTEAFF. This rearrangement joins TRBV28 to TRBJ1-1; no clear D. The V gene lost 10 bases and the J gene lost 4 bases, with 10 bases spanning the gap. The length of the CDR3 is 11 residues. Germline loops: CDR1 MDHEN, CDR2 SYDVKM.

The V gene is TRBV5-1, the J gene TRBJ2-7; 15 positions match TRBD2. The CDR3 is made up of 17 amino acids. Germline V gives CDR1 SGHRS, CDR2 YFSETQ. With V trimmed by 4 bases and J by 3 bases, 8 bases remained unmatched. The CDR3 loop reads CASSRGLAGGDVYEQYF. For the CDR3, the DNA is TGCGCCAGCAGCCGAGGACTAGCGGGAGGGGACGTCTACGAGCAGTACTTC.

The genes are TRBV24-1 and TRBJ2-6, with D possibly matching TRBD2 (7 bases). The CDR3 is 18 amino acids. Deletions cut 4 bases from V and 0 bases from J, with 15 bases between. Per germline, CDR1 KGHDR and CDR2 SFDVKD. CDR3 residues: CATSDPGRGGSGANVLTF. The CDR3 nucleotides are TGTGCCACCAGTGACCCCGGTAGGGGGGGCTCTGGGGCCAACGTCCTGACTTTC.

This clone was recorded only once. The V gene is TRBV7-3, the J gene TRBJ2-6; no reliable D call. Germline V CDR1 and CDR2: SGHTA, FQGTGA. CDR3 size: 14 residues. Trimming shortened V by 5 bases and J by 0 bases, and 5 bases separated the two germline ends. The CDR3 DNA is TGTGCCAGCAGCGAGACCTCTGGGGCCAACGTCCTGACTTTC. It yields the protein CASSETSGANVLTF. Looking up the rest from reference TRBV7-3 and TRBJ2-6 gives the full variable domain: GAGVSQTPSNKVTEKGKYVELRCDPISGHTALYWYRQSLGQGPEFLIYFQGTGAADDSGLPNDRFFAVRPEGSVSTLKIQRTERGDSAVYLCASSETSGANVLTFGAGSRLTVL.

The genes are TRBV11-1 and TRBJ2-7, with 7 bases lining up with TRBD1. The germline V gene encodes CDR1 SGHAT and CDR2 FQDESV (reference sequence). The CDR3 is made up of 13 amino acids. Trimming at V came to 6 bases and at J to 7 bases, leaving 9 bases not matched to a gene. The CDR3 reads CASRGTGAREQYF. DNA of the CDR3: TGTGCCAGCAGGGGTACAGGGGCCCGGGAGCAGTACTTC.

The chain links TRBV15 to TRBJ1-5; D possibly corresponds to TRBD1 (6 bases). This CDR3 is 14 amino acids long. Germline loops: CDR1 LNHNV, CDR2 YYDKDF (reference sequence). Between the trimmed V and J ends, which lost 4 bases and 7 bases, there was a span of 14 bases. The DNA of the CDR3 is TGTGCCACCAGCAAGGGGACACTCGGCCAGCCCCAGCATTTT. Amino acid sequence: CATSKGTLGQPQHF.

This clone was seen just once. The chain joins TRBV16 to TRBJ1-1; a possible D gene is TRBD1 (5 bases). V was pared by 2 bases and J by 0 bases, with 10 bases between. The CDR3 spans 15 residues. Germline V gene data show CDR1 as KGHSY and CDR2 as FQNENV. CDR3 loop: CASSQPGEMNTEAFF. The DNA for the CDR3 is TGTGCCAGCAGCCAACCGGGGGAAATGAACACTGAAGCTTTCTTT.

The V and J genes are TRBV11-2 and TRBJ1-3; TRBD1 matches at 9 bases. The CDR3 consists of 18 residues. After removal of 0 bases from V and 0 bases from J, the junction contained 6 bases not matched to a gene. CDR1 and CDR2 (germline): SGHAT, FQNNGV. This chain's CDR3 is CASSLEDRGPSSGNTIYF. The CDR3 DNA reads as TGTGCCAGCAGCTTAGAGGACAGGGGCCCGAGCTCTGGAAACACCATATATTTT.

The chain is built from TRBV9 and TRBJ2-7, with 8 nucleotides matching TRBD2. J was trimmed by 4 bases and V by 4 bases; bases with no gene match: 7. The CDR3 sequence is 14 residues long. From germline, CDR1 is SGDLS and CDR2 YYNGEE. The chain's CDR3 is CASSPRTSWYEQYF. CDR3 DNA sequence: TGTGCCAGCAGCCCCCGGACTAGCTGGTACGAGCAGTACTTC.

The chain is built from TRBV10-1 and TRBJ2-1; 10 nucleotides agree with TRBD2. V lost 4 bases to trimming and J lost 9 bases; unmatched junction nucleotides: 9. This CDR3 has 15 amino acids. The germline gives CDR1 WNHNN, CDR2 SYGVQD (reference sequence). The CDR3 loop reads CASSVAGGNPGEQFF. The CDR3 region has the DNA TGCGCCAGCAGTGTAGCGGGAGGTAACCCGGGTGAGCAGTTCTTC.

This clone was recorded only once. This sequence joins TRBV5-6 and TRBJ1-1; 9 bases are a match to TRBD1. This CDR3 region has 15 residues. Germline V gene sequence: CDR1 SGHDT, CDR2 YYEEEE. The V and J ends lost 4 bases and 5 bases, in that order; junction bases with no gene match: 9. Here the CDR3 reads CASSPDRGLGTEAFF. CDR3 in DNA: TGTGCCAGCAGCCCGGACAGGGGTTTGGGAACTGAAGCTTTCTTT.

The chain links TRBV27 to TRBJ2-5; possibly TRBD1 or TRBD2 for D (5 bases each). V was trimmed by 2 bases and J by 2 bases, leaving 12 bases between them. Looked up from germline, CDR1 is MNHEY and CDR2 is SMNVEV (reference sequence). The CDR3 sequence is 15 residues long. CDR3 in amino acids: CASSLGGRGQETQYF. The CDR3 DNA sequence: TGTGCCAGCAGTTTAGGAGGAAGGGGACAAGAGACCCAGTACTTC.